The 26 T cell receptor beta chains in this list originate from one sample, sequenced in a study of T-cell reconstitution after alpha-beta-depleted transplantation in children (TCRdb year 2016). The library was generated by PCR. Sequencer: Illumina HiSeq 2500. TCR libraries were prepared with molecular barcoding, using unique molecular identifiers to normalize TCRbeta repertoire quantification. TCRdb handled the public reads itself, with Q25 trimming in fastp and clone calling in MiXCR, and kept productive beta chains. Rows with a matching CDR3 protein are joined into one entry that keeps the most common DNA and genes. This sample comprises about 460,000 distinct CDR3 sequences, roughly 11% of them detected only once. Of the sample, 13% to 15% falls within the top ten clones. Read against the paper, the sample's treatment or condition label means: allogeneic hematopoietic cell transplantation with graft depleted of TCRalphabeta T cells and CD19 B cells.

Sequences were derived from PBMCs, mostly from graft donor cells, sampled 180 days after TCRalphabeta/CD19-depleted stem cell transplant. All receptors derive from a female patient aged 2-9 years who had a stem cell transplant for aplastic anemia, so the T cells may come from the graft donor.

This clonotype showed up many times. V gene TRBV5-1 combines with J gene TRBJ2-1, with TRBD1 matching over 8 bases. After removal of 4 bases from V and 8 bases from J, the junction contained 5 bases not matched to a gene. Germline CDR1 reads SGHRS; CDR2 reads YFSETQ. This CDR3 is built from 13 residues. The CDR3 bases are TGCGCCAGCAGCCCGACAGGGGCCCATGAGCAGTTCTTC. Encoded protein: CASSPTGAHEQFF.

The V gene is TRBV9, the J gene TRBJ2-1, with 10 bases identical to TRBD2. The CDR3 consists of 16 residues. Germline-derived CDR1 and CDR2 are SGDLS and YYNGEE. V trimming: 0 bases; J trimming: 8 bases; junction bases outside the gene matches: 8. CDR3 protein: CASSVEPSGRTYEQFF. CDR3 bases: TGTGCCAGCAGCGTAGAGCCTAGCGGGAGAACCTATGAGCAGTTCTTC.

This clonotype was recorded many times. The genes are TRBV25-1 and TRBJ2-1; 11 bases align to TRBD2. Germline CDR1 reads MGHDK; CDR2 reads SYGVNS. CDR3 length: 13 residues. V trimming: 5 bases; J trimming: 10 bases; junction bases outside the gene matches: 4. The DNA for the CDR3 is TGTGCCAGCAGTACTAGCGGGAGCTACGAGCAGTTCTTC. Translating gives CASSTSGSYEQFF.

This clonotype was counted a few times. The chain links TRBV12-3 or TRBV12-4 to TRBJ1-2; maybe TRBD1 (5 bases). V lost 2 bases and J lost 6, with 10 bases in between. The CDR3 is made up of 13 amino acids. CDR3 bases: TGTGCCAGCAGTTTAAGCCCAGGGCATGGCTACACCTTC. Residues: CASSLSPGHGYTF.

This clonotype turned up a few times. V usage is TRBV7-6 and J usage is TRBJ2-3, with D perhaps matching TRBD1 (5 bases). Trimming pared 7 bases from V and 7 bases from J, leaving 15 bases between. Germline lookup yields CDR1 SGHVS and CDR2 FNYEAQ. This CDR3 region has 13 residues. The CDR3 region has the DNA TGTGCCAGCACCGCGGCAGGGTGGAATACGCAGTATTTT. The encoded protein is CASTAAGWNTQYF.

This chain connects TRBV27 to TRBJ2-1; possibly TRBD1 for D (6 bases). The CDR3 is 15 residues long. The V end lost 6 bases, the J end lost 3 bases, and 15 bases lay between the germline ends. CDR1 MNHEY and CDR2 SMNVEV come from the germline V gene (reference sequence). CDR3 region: CASSPGSTGYNEQFF. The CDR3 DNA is TGTGCCAGCAGCCCGGGCTCGACAGGCTACAATGAGCAGTTCTTC.

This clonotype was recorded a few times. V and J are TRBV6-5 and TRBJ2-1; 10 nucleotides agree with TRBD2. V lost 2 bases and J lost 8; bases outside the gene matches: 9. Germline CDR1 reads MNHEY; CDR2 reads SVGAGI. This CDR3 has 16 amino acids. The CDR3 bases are TGTGCCAGCAGTTACGTGATAGCGGGAGGATCCCATGAGCAGTTCTTC. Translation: CASSYVIAGGSHEQFF.

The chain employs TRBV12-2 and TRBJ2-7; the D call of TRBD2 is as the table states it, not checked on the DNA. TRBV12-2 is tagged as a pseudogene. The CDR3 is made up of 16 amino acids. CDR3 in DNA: TGTGCAAGTCGGTATTTGACCGGGACTAGGGCCTACGAGCAGTACTTC. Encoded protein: CASRYLTGTRAYEQYF.

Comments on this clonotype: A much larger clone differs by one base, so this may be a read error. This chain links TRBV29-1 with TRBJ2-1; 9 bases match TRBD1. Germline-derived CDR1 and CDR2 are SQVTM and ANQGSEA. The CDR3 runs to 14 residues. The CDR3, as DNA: TGCAGCGTGCATCCGGGACAGGGTATCTATGACCAGTTCTTC. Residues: CSVHPGQGIYDQFF.

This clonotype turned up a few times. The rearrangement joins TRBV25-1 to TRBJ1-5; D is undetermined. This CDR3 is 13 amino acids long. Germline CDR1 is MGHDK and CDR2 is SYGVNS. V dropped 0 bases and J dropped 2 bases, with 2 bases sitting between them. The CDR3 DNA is TGTGCCAGCAGTGAATATGGCAATCAGCCCCAGCATTTT. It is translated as CASSEYGNQPQHF.

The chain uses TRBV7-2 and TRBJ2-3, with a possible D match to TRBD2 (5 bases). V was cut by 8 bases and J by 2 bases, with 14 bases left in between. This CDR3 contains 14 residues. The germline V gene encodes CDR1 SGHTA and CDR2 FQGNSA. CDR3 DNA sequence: TGTGCCAGCGGCCTTAGCGACACCACAGATACGCAGTATTTT. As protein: CASGLSDTTDTQYF.

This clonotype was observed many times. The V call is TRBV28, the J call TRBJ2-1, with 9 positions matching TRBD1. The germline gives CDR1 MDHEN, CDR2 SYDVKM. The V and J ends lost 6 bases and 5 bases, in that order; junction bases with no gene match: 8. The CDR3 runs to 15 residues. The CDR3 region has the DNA TGTGCCAGCAGACCAGGACAGGGGTCCAACAATGAGCAGTTCTTC. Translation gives CASRPGQGSNNEQFF.

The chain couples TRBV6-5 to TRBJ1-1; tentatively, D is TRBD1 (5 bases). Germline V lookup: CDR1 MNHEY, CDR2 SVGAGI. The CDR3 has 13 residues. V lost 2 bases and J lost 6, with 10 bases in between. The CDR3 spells CASSYERGSEAFF. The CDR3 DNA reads TGTGCCAGCAGTTACGAACGGGGCTCTGAAGCTTTCTTT.

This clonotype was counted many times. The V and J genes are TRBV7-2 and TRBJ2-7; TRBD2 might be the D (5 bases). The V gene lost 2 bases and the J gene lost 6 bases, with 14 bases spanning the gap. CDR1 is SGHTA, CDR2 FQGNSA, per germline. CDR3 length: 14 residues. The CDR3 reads CASSLYGPGGEQYF. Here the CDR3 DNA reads TGTGCCAGCAGCTTATACGGACCTGGAGGCGAGCAGTACTTC.

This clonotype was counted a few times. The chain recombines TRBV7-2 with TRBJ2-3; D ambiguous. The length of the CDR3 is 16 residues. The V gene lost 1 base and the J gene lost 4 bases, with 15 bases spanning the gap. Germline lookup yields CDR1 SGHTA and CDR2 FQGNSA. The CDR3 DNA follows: TGTGCCAGCAGCTTAGTGTCTCTACCCGGCCCAGATACGCAGTATTTT. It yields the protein CASSLVSLPGPDTQYF.

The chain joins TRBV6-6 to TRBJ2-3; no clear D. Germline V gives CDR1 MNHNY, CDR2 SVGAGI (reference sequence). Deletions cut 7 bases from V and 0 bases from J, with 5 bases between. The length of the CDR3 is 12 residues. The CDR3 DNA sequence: TGTGCCAGCAAAGGTAGCACAGATACGCAGTATTTT. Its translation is CASKGSTDTQYF.

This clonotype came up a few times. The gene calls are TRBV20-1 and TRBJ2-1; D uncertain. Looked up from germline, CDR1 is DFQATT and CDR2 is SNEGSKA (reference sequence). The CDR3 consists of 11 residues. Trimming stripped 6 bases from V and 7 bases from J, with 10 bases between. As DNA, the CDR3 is TGCAGTGCCCCCTCGTGGAATGAGCAGTTCTTC. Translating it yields CSAPSWNEQFF.

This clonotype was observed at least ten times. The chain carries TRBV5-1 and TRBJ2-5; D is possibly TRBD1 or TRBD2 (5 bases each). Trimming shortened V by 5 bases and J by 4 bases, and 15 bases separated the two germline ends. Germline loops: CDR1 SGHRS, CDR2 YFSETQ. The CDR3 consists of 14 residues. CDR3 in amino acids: CASSSPGTGETQYF. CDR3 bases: TGCGCCAGCAGTTCTCCCGGGACGGGAGAGACCCAGTACTTC.

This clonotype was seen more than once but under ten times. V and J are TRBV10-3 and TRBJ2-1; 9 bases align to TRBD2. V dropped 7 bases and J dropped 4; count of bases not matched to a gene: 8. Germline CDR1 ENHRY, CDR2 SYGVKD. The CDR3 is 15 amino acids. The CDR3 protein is CAITLSGGKYNEQFF. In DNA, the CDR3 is TGTGCCATCACCCTCAGCGGGGGGAAGTACAATGAGCAGTTCTTC.

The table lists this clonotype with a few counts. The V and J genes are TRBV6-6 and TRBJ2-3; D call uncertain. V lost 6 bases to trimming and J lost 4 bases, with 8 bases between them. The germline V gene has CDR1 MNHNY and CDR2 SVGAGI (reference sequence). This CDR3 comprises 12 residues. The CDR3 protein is CASSQLADTQYF. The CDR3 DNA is TGTGCCAGCAGCCAACTCGCAGATACGCAGTATTTT.

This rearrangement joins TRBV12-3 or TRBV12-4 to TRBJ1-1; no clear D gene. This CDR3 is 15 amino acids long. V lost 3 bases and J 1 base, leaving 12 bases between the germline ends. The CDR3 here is CASSLSLGSNTEAFF. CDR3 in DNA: TGTGCCAGCAGTTTGTCTTTGGGTTCGAACACTGAAGCTTTCTTT.

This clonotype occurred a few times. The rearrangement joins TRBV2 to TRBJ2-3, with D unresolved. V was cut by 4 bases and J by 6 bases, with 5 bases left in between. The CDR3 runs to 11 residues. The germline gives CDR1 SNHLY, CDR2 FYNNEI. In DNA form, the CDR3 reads TGTGCCAGCAGTGCAGCGGATACGCAGTATTTT. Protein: CASSAADTQYF.

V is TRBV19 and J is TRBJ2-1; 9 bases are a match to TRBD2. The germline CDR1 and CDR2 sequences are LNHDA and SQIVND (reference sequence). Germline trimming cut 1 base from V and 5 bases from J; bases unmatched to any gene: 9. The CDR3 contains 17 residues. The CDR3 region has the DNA TGTGCCAGTAGTATAGCCCCGTCGGCGGGAGGGAACAATGAGCAGTTCTTC. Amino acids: CASSIAPSAGGNNEQFF.

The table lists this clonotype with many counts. For the CDR3, the DNA is TGCAGCGTGGGGGGACTAGCGGGGTACAATGAGCAGTTCTTC. Translation: CSVGGLAGYNEQFF. V is TRBV29-1 and J is TRBJ2-1; 13 bases are a match to TRBD2. CDR1 is SQVTM, CDR2 ANQGSEA, per germline. This CDR3 region has 14 residues. Trimming at V came to 6 bases and at J to 4 bases, leaving 3 bases not matched to a gene.

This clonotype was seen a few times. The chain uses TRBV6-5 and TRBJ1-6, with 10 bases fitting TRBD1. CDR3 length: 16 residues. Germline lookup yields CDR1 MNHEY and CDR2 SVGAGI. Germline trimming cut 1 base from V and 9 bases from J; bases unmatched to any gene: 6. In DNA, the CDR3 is TGTGCCAGCAGTTACTTCTCCGGGACAGGGGCTTCACCCCTCCACTTT. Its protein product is CASSYFSGTGASPLHF.

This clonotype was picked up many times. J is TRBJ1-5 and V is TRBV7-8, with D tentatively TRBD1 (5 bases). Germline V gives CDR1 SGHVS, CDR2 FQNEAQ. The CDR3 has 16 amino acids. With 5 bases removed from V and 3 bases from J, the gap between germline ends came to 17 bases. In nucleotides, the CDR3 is TGTGCCAGCAGCGAAACCCGGACAACTCCCAATCAGCCCCAGCATTTT. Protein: CASSETRTTPNQPQHF.